One sample yielded the 25 T cell receptor beta chains listed below, sequenced in a study of technical replicates of blood from a few donors (dated by TCRdb to about 2017). Libraries came from the immunoSEQ multiplex PCR assay. The table was pulled from immuneACCESS by TCRdb, which kept in-frame rearrangements only. Such tables lose some clones; where checked, under half of the loss comes from unresolved V genes, and the rest has no known cause. The sample data list tens of thousands of clones, and 85% to 95% of these were observed just once. 0.25% to 0.3% of the sample comes from the top ten. The source material was T cells isolated from PBMCs. Receptors were obtained from a human donor in good health.

The J gene is TRBJ2-7, the V gene TRBV19, with D possibly matching TRBD1 (5 bases). V dropped 4 bases and J dropped 6 bases, with 10 bases sitting between them. CDR3 length: 12 amino acids. Looked up from germline, CDR1 is LNHDA and CDR2 is SQIVND (reference sequence). The CDR3 reads CASSTLGLEQYF. DNA of the CDR3: TGTGCCAGTAGTACCCTGGGGCTCGAGCAGTACTTC.

This chain connects TRBV2 to TRBJ1-4; the match to TRBD1 covers 9 bases. This CDR3 contains 15 residues. V lost 5 bases, J lost 5 bases, and 6 bases stayed unmatched. CDR1 SNHLY and CDR2 FYNNEI come from the germline V gene. CDR3 nucleotides: TGTGCCAGCAGTAGGAGGGGGACAGGGAATGAAAAACTGTTTTTT. Its protein product is CASSRRGTGNEKLFF.

The V gene is TRBV7-9, the J gene TRBJ2-4; 12 nucleotides agree with TRBD2. J gave up 1 base and V 5 bases, and 12 bases lay outside the gene matches. This CDR3 has 19 amino acids. Germline CDR1 is SEHNR and CDR2 is FQNEAQ (reference sequence). Here the CDR3 reads CASSLGLAGLHLAKNIQYF. In DNA form, the CDR3 reads TGTGCCAGCAGCCTTGGACTAGCGGGGCTTCATCTGGCCAAAAACATTCAGTACTTC.

The chain joins TRBV18 to TRBJ2-1; perhaps TRBD2 as D (6 bases). This CDR3 has 12 residues. Trimming stripped 1 base from V and 15 bases from J, with 13 bases between. Germline V CDR1 and CDR2: KGHSH, LQKENI. The CDR3 region is CASSPRRESSFF. The CDR3 coding sequence is TGTGCCAGCTCACCACGGAGGGAGTCCTCGTTCTTC.

This sequence joins TRBV11-3 and TRBJ2-2; weak D call: TRBD1 (5 bases). This CDR3 has 15 residues. In germline, CDR1 is SGHNT, CDR2 YENEEA. The V end was cut by 1 base, the J end by 1 base, with 7 bases between. The CDR3 loop is CASSLGGQNTGELFF. The CDR3 bases are TGTGCCAGCAGCTTAGGGGGCCAGAACACCGGGGAGCTGTTTTTT.

The V and J genes are TRBV7-9 and TRBJ2-7; 8 positions agree with TRBD2. Germline-derived CDR1 and CDR2 are SEHNR and FQNEAQ (reference sequence). The CDR3 is made up of 14 amino acids. With 5 bases clipped from V and 4 bases from J, the junction kept 7 bases outside the gene matches. DNA of the CDR3: TGTGCCAGCAGCCGGGACGGACTAGCATACGAGCAGTACTTC. It encodes CASSRDGLAYEQYF.

The rearrangement links TRBV27 to TRBJ1-1; D is undetermined. Germline CDR1 and CDR2: MNHEY and SMNVEV (reference sequence). This CDR3 is built from 15 residues. V lost 5 bases and J lost 1, with 14 bases in between. CDR3 residues: CASSLLGSPNTEAFF. Here the CDR3 DNA reads TGTGCCAGCAGTCTTCTCGGGTCCCCGAACACTGAAGCTTTCTTT.

V gene TRBV28 combines with J gene TRBJ2-2, with TRBD1 identical over 9 bases. Losses at the gene ends were 5 bases for V and 3 bases for J; bases not matched to a gene: 13. CDR1 and CDR2 from the germline V gene are MDHEN and SYDVKM. The CDR3 has 18 residues. The CDR3 DNA reads TGTGCCAGCAGTCCAAACGACTGGGACAGGGTGGACACCGGGGAGCTGTTTTTT. Translating gives CASSPNDWDRVDTGELFF.

This chain joins TRBV19 and TRBJ2-7; 7 nucleotides agree with TRBD1. The V gene end was trimmed by 1 base and the J gene end by 1 base; junction bases not matched to a gene: 7. CDR3 length: 16 amino acids. The germline V gene encodes CDR1 LNHDA and CDR2 SQIVND (reference sequence). The CDR3, as DNA: TGTGCCAGTAGTATAGTAGCCGGGACAGCATCCTACGAGCAGTACTTC. This gives the protein CASSIVAGTASYEQYF.

J is TRBJ2-3 and V is TRBV19; the match to TRBD2 covers 9 bases. This CDR3 spans 20 amino acids. J was trimmed by 1 base and V by 6 bases; bases with no gene match: 20. CDR1 and CDR2 (germline): LNHDA, SQIVND (reference sequence). DNA of the CDR3: TGTGCCAGTAGGAGGGGGCCCTGGGTAGCGGGGGAGCTTGGCACAGATACGCAGTATTTT. It specifies CASRRGPWVAGELGTDTQYF.

As DNA, the CDR3 is TGTGCCAGCTCTCTGAAAGAGGGACAGGATTTCTACGAGCAGTACTTC. This encodes CASSLKEGQDFYEQYF. The chain is built from TRBV18 and TRBJ2-7; 8 bases line up with TRBD1. This CDR3 contains 16 residues. Germline loops: CDR1 KGHSH, CDR2 LQKENI. V lost 6 bases and J lost 3; bases outside the gene matches: 13.

This chain links TRBV27 with TRBJ2-5; 13 bases are a match to TRBD2. V was clipped by 0 bases and J by 2 bases; unmatched bases: 9. Germline V gives CDR1 MNHEY, CDR2 SMNVEV (reference sequence). The CDR3 is 19 amino acids. The CDR3 sequence: CASSLSRTSGGARQETQYF. Written as DNA, the CDR3 is TGTGCCAGCAGTTTATCGCGTACTAGCGGGGGGGCTAGGCAAGAGACCCAGTACTTC.

The CDR3 spells CASSAGQGKFYEQYF. The CDR3 DNA follows: TGTGCCAGTAGTGCTGGACAGGGGAAGTTCTACGAGCAGTACTTC. This chain links TRBV19 with TRBJ2-7; TRBD1 agrees at 9 bases. The CDR3 is made up of 15 amino acids. The V segment lost 5 bases and the J segment 3 bases; nucleotides outside the gene matches: 8. The V gene's germline CDR1 is LNHDA and CDR2 SQIVND (reference sequence).

The rearrangement links TRBV4-1 to TRBJ2-7; TRBD2 agrees at 10 bases. Germline CDR1 is MGHRA and CDR2 is YSYEKL. This CDR3 contains 18 residues. V lost 0 bases, J lost 6 bases, and 14 bases stayed unmatched. Here the CDR3 reads CASSQEPHPSGSAGEQYF. As DNA, the CDR3 is TGCGCCAGCAGCCAAGAACCCCATCCTAGCGGGAGTGCGGGCGAGCAGTACTTC.

V gene TRBV6-1 combines with J gene TRBJ1-3, with TRBD1 identical over 10 bases. The CDR3 is 18 residues long. Germline V gives CDR1 MNHNS, CDR2 SASEGT. V was clipped by 4 bases and J by 2 bases; unmatched bases: 11. Written as DNA, the CDR3 is TGTGCCAGCAGTGGATTCTTGACAGGGGGCGCAGCTGGAAACACCATATATTTT. Amino acids: CASSGFLTGGAAGNTIYF.

The chain is built from TRBV7-8 and TRBJ1-2, with D possibly TRBD1 on 5 matching bases. The length of the CDR3 is 16 residues. Germline CDR1 and CDR2: SGHVS and FQNEAQ. With 3 bases removed from V and 4 bases from J, the gap between germline ends came to 18 bases. CDR3 amino acids: CASSFRKGSASYGYTF. The CDR3 DNA sequence: TGTGCCAGCAGCTTCCGTAAGGGGTCAGCAAGCTATGGCTACACCTTC.

This clone was seen once. The chain carries TRBV5-4 and TRBJ2-2, with D perhaps matching TRBD2 (6 bases). Trimming pared 1 base from V and 6 bases from J, leaving 13 bases between. Germline V gene lookup returns CDR1 SGHNT and CDR2 YYREEE (reference sequence). CDR3 size: 15 residues. The CDR3 DNA reads TGTGCCAGCAGCTTGATAGGAGGGGTTCCCGGGGAGCTGTTTTTT. It is translated as CASSLIGGVPGELFF.

This chain joins TRBV13 and TRBJ2-7, with 8 nucleotides matching TRBD1. The V gene end was trimmed by 8 bases and the J gene end by 5 bases; junction bases not matched to a gene: 5. The CDR3 consists of 12 residues. The germline CDR1 and CDR2 sequences are PRHDT and FYEKMQ (reference sequence). The CDR3 region is CASSGGRNEQYF. CDR3 DNA sequence: TGTGCCAGCTCAGGGGGCAGGAACGAGCAGTACTTC. The full variable domain, in which reference TRBV13 and TRBJ2-7 provide the parts outside the CDR3, is AAGVIQSPRHLIKEKRETATLKCYPIPRHDTVYWYQQGPGQDPQFLISFYEKMQSDKGSIPDRFSAQQFSDYHSELNMSSLELGDSALYFCASSGGRNEQYFGPGTRLTVT.

J is TRBJ2-2 and V is TRBV6-4, with 7 bases fitting TRBD1. The V gene's germline CDR1 is MRHNA and CDR2 SNTAGT. There are 16 residues in the CDR3. The trim removed 5 bases at V and 4 bases at J, leaving 10 bases unmatched. The CDR3 spells CASSQGGPAATGELFF. The CDR3 nucleotides read TGTGCCAGCAGTCAAGGGGGCCCGGCGGCCACCGGGGAGCTGTTTTTT.

The chain employs TRBV4-1 and TRBJ2-7; 10 bases match TRBD2. The CDR3 covers 14 residues. Germline-derived CDR1 and CDR2 are MGHRA and YSYEKL. J lost 4 bases, V lost 4 bases, and 4 bases had no gene match. CDR3 sequence reads: CASSLTSGAYEQYF. In DNA form, the CDR3 reads TGCGCCAGCAGCCTCACTAGCGGGGCGTACGAGCAGTACTTC.

This chain joins TRBV27 and TRBJ2-7; D is undetermined. The germline V gene has CDR1 MNHEY and CDR2 SMNVEV (reference sequence). V gave up 3 bases and J gave up 6 bases, with 9 bases separating them. The CDR3 contains 12 residues. CDR3 DNA: TGTGCCAGCAGTTTGGTCGGTGGCGAGCAGTACTTC. Translated: CASSLVGGEQYF.

This clone has just one count. The genes are TRBV5-1 and TRBJ2-1, with 7 bases matching TRBD2. CDR1 is SGHRS, CDR2 YFSETQ, per germline. This CDR3 contains 15 residues. V lost 2 bases and J lost 4; bases outside the gene matches: 6. The CDR3 DNA reads TGCGCCAGCAGCTTAGTCCCGGGGGGTTACAATGAGCAGTTCTTC. Protein product: CASSLVPGGYNEQFF.

The chain has TRBV7-8 and TRBJ1-5; D might be TRBD1 (5 bases). The CDR3 consists of 13 residues. Deletions cut 9 bases from V and 0 bases from J, with 9 bases between. The germline V gene encodes CDR1 SGHVS and CDR2 FQNEAQ. The CDR3 nucleotides read TGTGCCAGTGGCAGGGATAGCAATCAGCCCCAGCATTTT. This sequence encodes CASGRDSNQPQHF.

V and J are TRBV12-5 and TRBJ2-1; perhaps TRBD2 as D (6 bases). From germline, CDR1 is LGHNT and CDR2 FRNRAP. This CDR3 contains 19 residues. Trimming stripped 5 bases from V and 0 bases from J, with 23 bases between. The CDR3 region is CASGVGAGKDSISYNEQFF. The CDR3 DNA reads as TGTGCTAGTGGTGTAGGGGCGGGAAAGGACTCTATCTCCTACAATGAGCAGTTCTTC.

The chain recombines TRBV11-2 with TRBJ2-2; D is ambiguous. Trimming shortened V by 4 bases and J by 3 bases, and 3 bases separated the two germline ends. Germline CDR1 reads SGHAT; CDR2 reads FQNNGV. This CDR3 has 12 amino acids. This CDR3 is CASSSDTGELFF. CDR3 nucleotide sequence: TGTGCCAGCAGCTCCGACACCGGGGAGCTGTTTTTT.